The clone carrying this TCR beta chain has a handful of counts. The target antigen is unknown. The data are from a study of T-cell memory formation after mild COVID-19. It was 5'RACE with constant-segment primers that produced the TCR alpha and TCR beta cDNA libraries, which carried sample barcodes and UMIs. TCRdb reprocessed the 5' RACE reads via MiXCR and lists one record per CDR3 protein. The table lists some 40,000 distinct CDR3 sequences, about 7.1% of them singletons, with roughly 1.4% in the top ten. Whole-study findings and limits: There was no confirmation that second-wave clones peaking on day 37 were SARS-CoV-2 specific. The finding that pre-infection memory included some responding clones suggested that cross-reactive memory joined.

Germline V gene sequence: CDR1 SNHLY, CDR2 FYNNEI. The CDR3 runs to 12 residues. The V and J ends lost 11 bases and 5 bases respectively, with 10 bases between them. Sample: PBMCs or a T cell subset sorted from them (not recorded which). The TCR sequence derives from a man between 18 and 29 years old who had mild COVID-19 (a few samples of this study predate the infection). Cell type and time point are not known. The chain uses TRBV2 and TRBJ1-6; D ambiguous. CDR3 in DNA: TGTGCCGGTCAGACGGATAATTCACCCCTCCACTTT. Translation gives CAGQTDNSPLHF.